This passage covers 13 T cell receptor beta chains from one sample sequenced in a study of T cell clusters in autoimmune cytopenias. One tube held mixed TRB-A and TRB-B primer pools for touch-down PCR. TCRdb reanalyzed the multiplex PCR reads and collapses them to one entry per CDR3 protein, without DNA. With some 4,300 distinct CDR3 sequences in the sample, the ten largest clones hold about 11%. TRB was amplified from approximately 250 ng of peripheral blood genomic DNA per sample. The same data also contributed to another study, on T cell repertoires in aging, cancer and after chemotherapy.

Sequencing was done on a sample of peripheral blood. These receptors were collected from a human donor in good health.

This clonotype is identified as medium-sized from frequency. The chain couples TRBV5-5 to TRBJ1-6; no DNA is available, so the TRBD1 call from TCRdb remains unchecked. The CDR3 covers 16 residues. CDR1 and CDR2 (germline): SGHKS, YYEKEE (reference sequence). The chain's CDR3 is CASSGRDRHYNSPLHF.

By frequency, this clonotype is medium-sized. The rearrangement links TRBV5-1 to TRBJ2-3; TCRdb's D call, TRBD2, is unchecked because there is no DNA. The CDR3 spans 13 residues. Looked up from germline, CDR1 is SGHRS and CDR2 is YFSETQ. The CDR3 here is CASPGLSTDTQYF.

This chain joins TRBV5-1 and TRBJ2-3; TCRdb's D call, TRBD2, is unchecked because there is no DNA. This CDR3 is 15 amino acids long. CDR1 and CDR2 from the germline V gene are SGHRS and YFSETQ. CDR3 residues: CASQSGRAGPDTQYF.

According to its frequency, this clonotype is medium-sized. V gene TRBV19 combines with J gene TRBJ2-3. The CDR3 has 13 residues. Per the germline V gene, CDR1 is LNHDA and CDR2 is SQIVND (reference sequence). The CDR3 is CASSILGTDTQYF.

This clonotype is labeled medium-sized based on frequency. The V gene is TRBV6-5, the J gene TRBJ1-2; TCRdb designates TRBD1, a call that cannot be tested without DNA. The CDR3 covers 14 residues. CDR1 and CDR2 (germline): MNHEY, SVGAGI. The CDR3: CASSYAGGDYGYTF.

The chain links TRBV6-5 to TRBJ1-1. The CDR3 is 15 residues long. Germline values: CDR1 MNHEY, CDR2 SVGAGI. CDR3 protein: CASSYSMSENTEAFF.

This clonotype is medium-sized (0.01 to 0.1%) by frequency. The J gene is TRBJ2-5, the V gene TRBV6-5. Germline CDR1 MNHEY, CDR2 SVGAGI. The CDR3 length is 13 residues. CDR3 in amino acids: CASIQLGQETQYF.

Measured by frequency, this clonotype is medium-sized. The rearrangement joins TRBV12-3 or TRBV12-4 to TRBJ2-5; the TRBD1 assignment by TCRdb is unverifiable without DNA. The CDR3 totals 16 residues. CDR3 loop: CASSFGTTGIGETQYF.

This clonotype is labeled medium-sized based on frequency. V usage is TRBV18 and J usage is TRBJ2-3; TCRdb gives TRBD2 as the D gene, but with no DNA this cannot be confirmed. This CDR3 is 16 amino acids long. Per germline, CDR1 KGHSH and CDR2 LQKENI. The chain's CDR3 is CASSPFAGGGTDTQYF.

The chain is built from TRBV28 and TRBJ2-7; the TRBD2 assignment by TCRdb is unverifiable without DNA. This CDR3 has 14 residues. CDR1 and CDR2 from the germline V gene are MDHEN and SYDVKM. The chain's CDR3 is CASIPPKGSYEQYF.

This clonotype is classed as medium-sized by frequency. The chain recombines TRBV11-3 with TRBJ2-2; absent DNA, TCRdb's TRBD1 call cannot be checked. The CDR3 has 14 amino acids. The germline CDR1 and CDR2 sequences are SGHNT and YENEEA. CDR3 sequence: CASSFRGMGGELFF.

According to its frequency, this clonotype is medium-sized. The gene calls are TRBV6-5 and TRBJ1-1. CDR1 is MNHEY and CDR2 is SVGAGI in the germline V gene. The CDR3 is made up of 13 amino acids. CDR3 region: CATQRGGNTEAFF.

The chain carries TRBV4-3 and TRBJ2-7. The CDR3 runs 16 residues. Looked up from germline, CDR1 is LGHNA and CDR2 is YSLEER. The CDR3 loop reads CASSRTLSSESYEQYF.